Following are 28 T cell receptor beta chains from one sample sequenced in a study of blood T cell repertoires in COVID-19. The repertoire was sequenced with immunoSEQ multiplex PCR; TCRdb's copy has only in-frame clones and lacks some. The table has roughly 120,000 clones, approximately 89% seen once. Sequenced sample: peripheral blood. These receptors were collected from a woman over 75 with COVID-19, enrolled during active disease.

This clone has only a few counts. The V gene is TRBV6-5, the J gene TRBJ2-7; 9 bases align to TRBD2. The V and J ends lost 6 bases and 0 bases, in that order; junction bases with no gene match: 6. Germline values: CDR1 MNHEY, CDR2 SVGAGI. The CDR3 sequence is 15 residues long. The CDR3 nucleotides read TGTGCCAGCAGAGTAGCGGGAGAGGGCTCCTACGAGCAGTACTTC. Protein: CASRVAGEGSYEQYF.

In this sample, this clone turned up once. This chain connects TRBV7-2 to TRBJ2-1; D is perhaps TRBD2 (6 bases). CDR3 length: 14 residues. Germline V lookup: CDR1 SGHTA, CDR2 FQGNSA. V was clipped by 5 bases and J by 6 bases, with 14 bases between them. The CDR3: CASSHRDSGNEQFF. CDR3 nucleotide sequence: TGTGCCAGCAGCCATCGGGACTCCGGCAATGAGCAGTTCTTC.

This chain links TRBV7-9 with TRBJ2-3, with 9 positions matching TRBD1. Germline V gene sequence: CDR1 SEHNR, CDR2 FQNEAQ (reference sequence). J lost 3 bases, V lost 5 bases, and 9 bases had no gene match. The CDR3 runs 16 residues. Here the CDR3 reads CASSTRTGEGTDTQYF. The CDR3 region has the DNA TGTGCCAGCAGCACCAGGACAGGGGAGGGGACAGATACGCAGTATTTT.

This chain's CDR3 is CASSPITGTGSNQPQHF. CDR3 in DNA: TGCGCCAGCAGCCCAATTACCGGGACAGGGAGCAATCAGCCCCAGCATTTT. The rearrangement links TRBV4-1 to TRBJ1-5, with TRBD1 identical over 9 bases. There are 17 residues in the CDR3. Trimming removed 4 bases from V and 1 base from J; junction bases left unmatched: 8. In germline, CDR1 is MGHRA, CDR2 YSYEKL.

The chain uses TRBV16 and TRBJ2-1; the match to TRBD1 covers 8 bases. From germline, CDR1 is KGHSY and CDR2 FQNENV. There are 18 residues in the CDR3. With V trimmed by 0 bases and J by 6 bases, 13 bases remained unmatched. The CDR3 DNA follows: TGTGCCAGCAGCCAATCGATGGGTCTCGGGACAGGACGCAATGAGCAGTTCTTC. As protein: CASSQSMGLGTGRNEQFF.

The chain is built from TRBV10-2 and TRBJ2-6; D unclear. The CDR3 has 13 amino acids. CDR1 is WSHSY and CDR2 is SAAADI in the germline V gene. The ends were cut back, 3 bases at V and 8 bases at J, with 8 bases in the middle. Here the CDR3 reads CASSDSGPNVLTF. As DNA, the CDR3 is TGCGCCAGCAGTGATTCAGGTCCCAACGTCCTGACTTTC.

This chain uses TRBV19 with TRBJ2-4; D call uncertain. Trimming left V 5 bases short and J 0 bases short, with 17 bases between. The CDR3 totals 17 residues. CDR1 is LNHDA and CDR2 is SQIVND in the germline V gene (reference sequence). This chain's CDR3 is CASSYFPLRLAKNIQYF. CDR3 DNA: TGTGCCAGTAGTTACTTCCCGTTACGCCTAGCCAAAAACATTCAGTACTTC. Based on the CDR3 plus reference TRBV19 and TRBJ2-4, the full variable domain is DGGITQSPKYLFRKEGQNVTLSCEQNLNHDAMYWYRQDPGQGLRLIYYSQIVNDFQKGDIAEGYSVSREKKESFPLTVTSAQKNPTAFYLCASSYFPLRLAKNIQYFGAGTRLSVL.

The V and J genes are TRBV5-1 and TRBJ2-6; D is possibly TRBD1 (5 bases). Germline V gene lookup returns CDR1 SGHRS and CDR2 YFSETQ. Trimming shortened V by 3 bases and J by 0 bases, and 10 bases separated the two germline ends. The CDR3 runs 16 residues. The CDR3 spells CASSSQVSSGANVLTF. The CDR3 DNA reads TGCGCCAGCAGCTCACAGGTTTCCTCTGGGGCCAACGTCCTGACTTTC.

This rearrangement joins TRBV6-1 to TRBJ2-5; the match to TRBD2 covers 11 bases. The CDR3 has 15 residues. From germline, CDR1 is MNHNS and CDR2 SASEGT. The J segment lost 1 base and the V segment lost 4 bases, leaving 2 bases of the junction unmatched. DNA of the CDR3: TGTGCCAGCAGTGGGACTAGCGGGCCCCAAGAGACCCAGTACTTC. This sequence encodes CASSGTSGPQETQYF.

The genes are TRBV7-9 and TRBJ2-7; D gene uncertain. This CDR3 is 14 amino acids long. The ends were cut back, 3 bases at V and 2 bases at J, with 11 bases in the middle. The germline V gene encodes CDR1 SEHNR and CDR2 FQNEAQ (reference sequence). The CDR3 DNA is TGTGCCAGCAGCTTTACAGAGAACACCTACGAGCAGTACTTC. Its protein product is CASSFTENTYEQYF.

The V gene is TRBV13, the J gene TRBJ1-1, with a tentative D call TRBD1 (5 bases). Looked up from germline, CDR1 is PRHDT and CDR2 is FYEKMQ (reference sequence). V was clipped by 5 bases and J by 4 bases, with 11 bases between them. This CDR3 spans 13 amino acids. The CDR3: CASSARQSTEAFF. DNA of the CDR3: TGTGCCAGCAGCGCTCGACAGAGCACTGAAGCTTTCTTT.

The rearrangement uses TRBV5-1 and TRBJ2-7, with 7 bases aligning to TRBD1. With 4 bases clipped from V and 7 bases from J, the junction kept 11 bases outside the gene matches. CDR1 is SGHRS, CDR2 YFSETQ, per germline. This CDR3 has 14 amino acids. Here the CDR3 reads CASSPDRASGEQYF. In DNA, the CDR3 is TGCGCCAGCAGCCCCGACAGGGCATCGGGAGAGCAGTACTTC.

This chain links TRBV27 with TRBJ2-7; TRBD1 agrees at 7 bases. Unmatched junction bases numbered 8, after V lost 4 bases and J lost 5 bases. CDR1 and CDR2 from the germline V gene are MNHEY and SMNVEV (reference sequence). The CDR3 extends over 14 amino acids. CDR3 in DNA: TGTGCCAGCAGTTCACAGGGACAGCTAAACGAGCAGTACTTC. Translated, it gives CASSSQGQLNEQYF.

The CDR3 region has the DNA TGTGCTAGTGGTTTGAACAGTAATGAGCAGTTCTTC. Its protein is CASGLNSNEQFF. The gene calls are TRBV12-5 and TRBJ2-1; D remains unclear. This CDR3 region has 12 residues. Germline lookup yields CDR1 LGHNT and CDR2 FRNRAP. The V end lost 2 bases, the J end lost 7 bases, and 6 bases lay between the germline ends. Together with reference TRBV12-5 and TRBJ2-1, the CDR3 gives the full variable domain: DARVTQTPRHKVTEMGQEVTMRCQPILGHNTVFWYRQTMMQGLELLAYFRNRAPLDDSGMPKDRFSAEMPDATLATLKIQPSEPRDSAVYFCASGLNSNEQFFGPGTRLTVL.

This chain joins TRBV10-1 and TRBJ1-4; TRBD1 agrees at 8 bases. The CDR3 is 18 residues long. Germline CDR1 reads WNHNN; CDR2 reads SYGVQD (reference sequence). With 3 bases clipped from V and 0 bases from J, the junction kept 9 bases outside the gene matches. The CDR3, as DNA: TGCGCCAGCAGTGACAGGGGGCGGTGTGACGCAACTAATGAAAAACTGTTTTTT. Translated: CASSDRGRCDATNEKLFF.

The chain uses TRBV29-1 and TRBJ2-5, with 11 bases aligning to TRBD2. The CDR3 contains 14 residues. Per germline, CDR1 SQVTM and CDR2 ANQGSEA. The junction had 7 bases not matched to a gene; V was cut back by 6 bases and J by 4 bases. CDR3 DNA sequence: TGCAGCGTGGCACTAGCGGGAGCGATAGAGACCCAGTACTTC. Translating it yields CSVALAGAIETQYF.

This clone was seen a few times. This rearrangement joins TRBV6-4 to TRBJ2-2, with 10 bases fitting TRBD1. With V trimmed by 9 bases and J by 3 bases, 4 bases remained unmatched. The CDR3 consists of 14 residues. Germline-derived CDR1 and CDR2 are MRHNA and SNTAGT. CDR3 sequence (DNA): TGTGCCAGTGGGACAGGGGTGGACACCGGGGAGCTGTTTTTT. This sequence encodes CASGTGVDTGELFF.

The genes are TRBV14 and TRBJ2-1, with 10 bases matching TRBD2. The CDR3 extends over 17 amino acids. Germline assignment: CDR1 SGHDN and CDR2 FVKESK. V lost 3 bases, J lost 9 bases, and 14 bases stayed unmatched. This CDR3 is CASSQGLSGRALSEQFF. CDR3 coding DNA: TGTGCCAGCAGCCAGGGCTTGAGCGGGAGGGCCCTAAGTGAGCAGTTCTTC.

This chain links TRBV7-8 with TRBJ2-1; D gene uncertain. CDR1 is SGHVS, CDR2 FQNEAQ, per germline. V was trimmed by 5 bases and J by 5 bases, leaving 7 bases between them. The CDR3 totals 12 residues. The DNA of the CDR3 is TGTGCCAGCAGCCCCCCAAACAATGAGCAGTTCTTC. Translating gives CASSPPNNEQFF.

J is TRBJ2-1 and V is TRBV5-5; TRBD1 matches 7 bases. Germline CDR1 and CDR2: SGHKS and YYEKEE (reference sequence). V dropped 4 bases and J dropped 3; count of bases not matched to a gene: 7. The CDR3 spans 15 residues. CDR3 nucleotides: TGTGCCAGCAGCCGTCTGACAGGGCGCTACAATGAGCAGTTCTTC. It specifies CASSRLTGRYNEQFF.

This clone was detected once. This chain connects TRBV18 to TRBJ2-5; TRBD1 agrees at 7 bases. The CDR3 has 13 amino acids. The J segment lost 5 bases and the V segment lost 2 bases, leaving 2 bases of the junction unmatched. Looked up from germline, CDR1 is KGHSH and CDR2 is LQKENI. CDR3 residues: CASSPRGQETQYF. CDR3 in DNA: TGTGCCAGCTCACCAAGGGGGCAGGAGACCCAGTACTTC.

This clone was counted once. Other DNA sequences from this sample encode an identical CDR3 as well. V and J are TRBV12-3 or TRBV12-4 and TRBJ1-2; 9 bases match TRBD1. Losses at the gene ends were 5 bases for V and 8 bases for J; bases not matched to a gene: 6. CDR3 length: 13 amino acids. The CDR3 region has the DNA TGTGCCAGCAGTAAGGGACAGGGTGGAGGCTACACCTTC. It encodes CASSKGQGGGYTF.

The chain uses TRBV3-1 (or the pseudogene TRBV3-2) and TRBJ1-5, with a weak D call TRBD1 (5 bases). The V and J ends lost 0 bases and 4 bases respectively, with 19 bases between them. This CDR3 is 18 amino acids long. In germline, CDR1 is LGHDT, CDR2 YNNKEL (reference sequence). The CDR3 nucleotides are TGTGCCAGCAGCCAAGATCAACAGGAGGGTCAGGGAAATCAGCCCCAGCATTTT. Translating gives CASSQDQQEGQGNQPQHF.

The CDR3 spells CASSARQGVYDSPLHF. The DNA of the CDR3 is TGTGCCAGCAGCGCCCGACAGGGGGTATACGATTCACCCCTCCACTTT. The chain has TRBV5-6 and TRBJ1-6; 9 bases fit TRBD1. The trim removed 4 bases at V and 8 bases at J, leaving 10 bases unmatched. Germline V CDR1 and CDR2: SGHDT, YYEEEE. This CDR3 is built from 16 residues.

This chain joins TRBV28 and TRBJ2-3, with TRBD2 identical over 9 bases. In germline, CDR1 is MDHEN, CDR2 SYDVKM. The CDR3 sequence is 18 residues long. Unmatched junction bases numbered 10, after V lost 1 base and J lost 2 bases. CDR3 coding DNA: TGTGCCAGCAGTTTATCCCCCGGTAGCGGGAGTAACACAGATACGCAGTATTTT. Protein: CASSLSPGSGSNTDTQYF.

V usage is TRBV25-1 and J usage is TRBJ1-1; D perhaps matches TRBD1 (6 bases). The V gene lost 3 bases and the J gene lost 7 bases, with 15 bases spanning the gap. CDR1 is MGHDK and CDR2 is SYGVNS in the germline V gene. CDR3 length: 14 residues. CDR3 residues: CASSEGDKRYEAFF. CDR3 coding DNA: TGTGCCAGCAGTGAGGGGGACAAACGGTATGAAGCTTTCTTT. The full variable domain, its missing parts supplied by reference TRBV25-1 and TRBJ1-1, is EADIYQTPRYLVIGTGKKITLECSQTMGHDKMYWYQQDPGMELHLIHYSYGVNSTEKGDLSSESTVSRIRTEHFPLTLESARPSHTSQYLCASSEGDKRYEAFFGQGTRLTVV.

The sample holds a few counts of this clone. The DNA of the CDR3 is TGTGCCAGCAGCAGCGACTTGGACTCCTACAATGAGCAGTTCTTC. Translating it yields CASSSDLDSYNEQFF. The rearrangement joins TRBV21-1 to TRBJ2-1; the table's D call, TRBD2, was not checked against the DNA. TRBV21-1 is a documented pseudogene. The CDR3 totals 15 residues.

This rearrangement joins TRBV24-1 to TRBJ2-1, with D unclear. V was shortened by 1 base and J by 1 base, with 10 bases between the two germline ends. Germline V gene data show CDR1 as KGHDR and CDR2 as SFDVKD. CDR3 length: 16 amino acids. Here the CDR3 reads CATSDLTAISYNEQFF. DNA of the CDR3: TGTGCCACCAGTGATTTAACCGCTATATCCTACAATGAGCAGTTCTTC.